This T cell receptor (beta chain) appears in the sequencing data of a study of spatial heterogeneity in lung cancer. The time point is: blood at routine non-recurrence follow-up after resection. Each CDR3 protein is one row after TCRdb ran MiXCR on the 5' RACE reads. The sample includes roughly 46,000 distinct CDR3 sequences, about 11% of them seen just once. In its sample, this clonotype was seen many times. The CDR3 consists of 16 residues. Germline CDR1 is PRHDT and CDR2 is FYEKMQ (reference sequence). V was shortened by 5 bases and J by 0 bases, with 16 bases between the two germline ends. The receptor's source is a male donor with early-stage non-small cell lung cancer. The rearrangement uses TRBV13 and TRBJ1-2; possible D gene TRBD1, 6 bases. Sequences were derived from PBMCs, sampled at follow-up. The CDR3 region is CASSPKQGMTNYGYTF. The DNA of the CDR3 is TGTGCCAGCAGCCCGAAACAGGGTATGACTAACTATGGCTACACCTTC.